This T cell receptor beta chain is drawn from a study of T-cell reconstitution after alpha-beta-depleted transplantation in children. Looked up from germline, CDR1 is SGHTA and CDR2 is FQGNSA. The CDR3 has 15 residues. The V gene end was trimmed by 3 bases and the J gene end by 1 base; junction bases not matched to a gene: 5. This clonotype was seen at least ten times. Preparing the TCRbeta library involved the use of unique molecular identifiers. TCRdb re-derived calls from the PCR reads in MiXCR, one entry per CDR3 protein. This sample has some 240,000 distinct CDR3 sequences, with 7.5% to 10% found just once.

The J gene is TRBJ2-7, the V gene TRBV7-2, with TRBD2 matching 8 bases. Sequenced material: PBMCs from the stem cell graft donor, taken from the stem cell graft. This clonotype originated in a human donor who donated a stem cell graft to a child with SCID. CDR3 region: CASSLLLADSYEQYF. CDR3 nucleotides: TGTGCCAGCAGCTTGTTACTAGCGGATTCCTACGAGCAGTACTTC.